This TCR beta chain stems from a study of cytomegalovirus exposure and HLA in healthy donors. It was with 60 Vbeta and 13 Jbeta primers that the PCR ran. TCRdb keeps only in-frame clones here, not all; method: immunoSEQ multiplex PCR. The table lists 150,000 to 250,000 clones, 80% to 85% of them singletons, with over 5% in the top ten. The trim removed 0 bases at V and 2 bases at J, leaving 2 bases unmatched. Germline V gives CDR1 LNHDA, CDR2 SQIVND (reference sequence). The CDR3 extends over 16 amino acids. V and J are TRBV19 and TRBJ2-5, with 11 nucleotides matching TRBD2. This TCR derives from a woman between 45 and 60 years old in good health and CMV-seropositive. The sample was PBMCs. The CDR3 is CASSIDLAGGQETQYF. The CDR3, as DNA: TGTGCCAGTAGTATAGATTTAGCGGGAGGGCAAGAGACCCAGTACTTC. Together with reference TRBV19 and TRBJ2-5, the CDR3 gives the full variable domain: DGGITQSPKYLFRKEGQNVTLSCEQNLNHDAMYWYRQDPGQGLRLIYYSQIVNDFQKGDIAEGYSVSREKKESFPLTVTSAQKNPTAFYLCASSIDLAGGQETQYFGPGTRLLVL.